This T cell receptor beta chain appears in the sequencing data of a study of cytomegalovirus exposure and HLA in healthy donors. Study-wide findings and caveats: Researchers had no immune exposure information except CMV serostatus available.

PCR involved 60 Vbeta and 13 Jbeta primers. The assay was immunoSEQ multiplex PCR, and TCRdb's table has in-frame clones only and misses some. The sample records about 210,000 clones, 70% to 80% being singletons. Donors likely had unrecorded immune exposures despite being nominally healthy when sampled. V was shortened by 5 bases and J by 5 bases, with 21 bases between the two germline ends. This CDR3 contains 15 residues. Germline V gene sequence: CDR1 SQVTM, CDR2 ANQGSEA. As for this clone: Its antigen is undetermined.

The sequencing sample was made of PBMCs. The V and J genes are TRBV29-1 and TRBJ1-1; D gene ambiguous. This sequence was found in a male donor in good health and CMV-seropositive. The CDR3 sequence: CSVRTNSIRETEAFF. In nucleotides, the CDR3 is TGCAGCGTTCGGACCAATTCCATTCGGGAGACTGAAGCTTTCTTT.